The rows below give T cell receptor beta chains drawn from one sample of a study of CD8 T cells in ankylosing spondylitis. Each CDR3 protein is one row after TCRdb ran MiXCR on the 5' RACE reads. Of 500,000 or so distinct CDR3 sequences listed, 5.3% are singletons. The sequencing sample was made of blood, either unsorted or a sorted T cell fraction (not recorded which). The receptors derive from a male donor with ankylosing spondylitis. Both conserved end residues are part of each CDR3. A D gene is named only where the DNA matches it firmly. Some rows mark clone size as missing; the rest say once, few, many or name a class of expanded clone.

many	TRBJ2-7	TRBV20-1	TRBD1	TGCAGTGCTAGCTCACTCAGGGACAGCTACGAGCAGTACTTC	CSASSLRDSYEQYF
many	TRBJ1-4	TRBV29-1	NA	TGCAGCCAGGGAGTAGGCGAAAAACTGTTTTTT	CSQGVGEKLFF
many	TRBJ1-3	TRBV9	NA	TGTGCCAGCAGCGTAGAAATGGGCTCTGGAAACACCATATATTTT	CASSVEMGSGNTIYF
many	TRBJ1-5	TRBV12-3/TRBV12-4	NA	TGTGCCAGCAGTTTACAGGCTTCTAAGCATTTT	CASSLQASKHF
many	TRBJ2-3	TRBV12-3/TRBV12-4	NA	TGTGCCAGCAGGACTAGCACAGATACGCAGTATTTT	CASRTSTDTQYF
NA	TRBJ1-1	TRBV20-1	NA	TGCAGTGCTCGAGGGACCATGAACACTGAAGCTTTCTTT	CSARGTMNTEAFF
many	TRBJ1-2	TRBV29-1	TRBD1	TGCAGCGTTCCCCGGGACAGGGGACGCGCAACCTATGGCTACACCTTC	CSVPRDRGRATYGYTF
many	TRBJ2-2	TRBV12-3/TRBV12-4	NA	TGTGCCAGCAGTCTGGGCGGGGAGAACACCGGGGAGCTGTTTTTT	CASSLGGENTGELFF
many	TRBJ2-7	TRBV5-1	TRBD2	TGCGCCAGCAGCTTGAATTTCGGGACTAGCGGGAGTTACGAGCAGTACTTC	CASSLNFGTSGSYEQYF
many	TRBJ2-1	TRBV12-3/TRBV12-4	NA	TGTGCCAGCAGAGACCAGGGGAAGAATGAGCAGTTCTTC	CASRDQGKNEQFF
many	TRBJ2-4	TRBV4-2	TRBD2	TGTGCCAGCAGCCGCCAAGCTGGCGGGAGGGTTGGAAACATTCAGTACTTC	CASSRQAGGRVGNIQYF
many	TRBJ2-3	TRBV4-2	TRBD1	TGTGCCAGCAGCCAAGACGGGACAGTTAGCACAGATACGCAGTATTTT	CASSQDGTVSTDTQYF
many	TRBJ1-1	TRBV12-3/TRBV12-4	TRBD1	TGTGCCAGCAGTTTTTGGGACAGGGAGAGCGCTGAAGCTTTCTTT	CASSFWDRESAEAFF
NA	TRBJ2-7	TRBV5-1	TRBD1	TGCGCCAGCAGCTTTTTTTCCGGGACAGGGGGCCACGAGCAGTACTTC	CASSFFSGTGGHEQYF
many	TRBJ1-4	TRBV4-3	TRBD1	TGCGCCAGCAGCCTCGGACAGGGGGCGGATGAAAAACTGTTTTTT	CASSLGQGADEKLFF
many	TRBJ2-5	TRBV7-9	NA	TGTGCCAGCAGCGCCCGATCGTACCAAGAGACCCAGTACTTC	CASSARSYQETQYF
many	TRBJ1-5	TRBV28	TRBD1	TGTGCCAGCAGGGGCCCACAGGGGAAGGAGCCCCAGCATTTT	CASRGPQGKEPQHF
few	TRBJ2-7	TRBV20-1	TRBD1	TGCAGTGCTGGGGGGGGGACAGGGATGAACGAGCAGTACTTC	CSAGGGTGMNEQYF
many	TRBJ1-5	TRBV12-3/TRBV12-4	NA	TGTGCCAGCAGTTCGCTAAGGGTACAGCGGGATCAGCCCCAGCATTTT	CASSSLRVQRDQPQHF
many	TRBJ2-1	TRBV5-1	TRBD2	TGCGCCAGCAGCTTCACCCGGAGGGGACTAGCGGGAGGTGGGGATGAGCAGTTCTTC	CASSFTRRGLAGGGDEQFF
many	TRBJ1-1	TRBV7-9	TRBD1	TGTGCCAGCAGCACAGGGGGGGACACTGAAGCTTTCTTT	CASSTGGDTEAFF
many	TRBJ1-1	TRBV6-1	TRBD1	TGTGCCAGCAGATCCCGGGACAGGGGGATAGAAGCTTTCTTT	CASRSRDRGIEAFF
many	TRBJ1-2	TRBV18	NA	TGTGCCAGCTCACCACCGAGTACAGCCGCTAGTGGCTACACCTTC	CASSPPSTAASGYTF
many	TRBJ1-5	TRBV7-2	TRBD1	TGTGCCAGCAGCTTAGTGGACAGGGGGAATCAGCCCCAGCATTTT	CASSLVDRGNQPQHF
many	TRBJ2-1	TRBV7-9	TRBD1	TGTGCCACCCAGCAGGGGGATAGGCTCAATGAGCAGTTCTTC	CATQQGDRLNEQFF
NA	TRBJ2-5	TRBV6-1	TRBD2	TGTGCCAGCAGCGAACCGGGACTAGGACAAGAGACCCAGTACTTC	CASSEPGLGQETQYF
many	TRBJ1-5	TRBV6-2/TRBV6-3	NA	TGTGCCAGCAGTTACTCGAGGCGGGTCAATCAGCCCCAGCATTTT	CASSYSRRVNQPQHF
many	TRBJ1-1	TRBV9	TRBD1	TGTGCCAGCACCCCGGGACAGGGACACACTGAAGCTTTCTTT	CASTPGQGHTEAFF
many	TRBJ2-7	TRBV7-2	NA	TGTGCCAGCAGCTTAGGGGGGGGCAGGGCTTACGAGCAGTACTTC	CASSLGGGRAYEQYF
many	TRBJ2-7	TRBV4-3	NA	TGCGCCAGCAGCCAAGAATTCCCTATCAACTACGAGCAGTACTTC	CASSQEFPINYEQYF
many	TRBJ2-1	TRBV7-3	TRBD1	TGTGCCAGCAGCATTACAGGGGATCATGAGCAGTTCTTC	CASSITGDHEQFF
many	TRBJ2-1	TRBV12-5	NA	TGTGCTAGTGGTCCACCCGGACCATGGAGTGAGCAGTTCTTC	CASGPPGPWSEQFF